This T cell receptor beta chain was recorded in a study of identical twins listed by TCRdb under 2016. With regard to the full study: The study deep-sequenced TCR alpha and beta repertoires from monozygotic twins, unrelated adults of various ages and cord blood to test whether fetal clonotypes persist. To rule out contamination, the twin experiments were replicated at different times with different library preparation protocols. The study at large found these results: Compared with coincidental sharing between unrelated individuals, out-of-frame TCR alpha sequences shared between twins showed an excess of sequences with low generation probability. Fewer insertions were carried by abundant cord blood beta clonotypes, a similar but weaker trend appeared in young adult naive repertoires, and no such trend appeared in memory repertoires. Invariant T cells such as MAIT and iNKT could partly confound zero-insertion analyses, although diverse VJ usage argued against such confounding for most clonotypes. Excess twin sharing in beta out-of-frame sequences was weaker because fewer shared sequences lowered the signal-to-noise ratio. Because the same donors could not be followed over many years, the conclusions relied on cross-sectional statistical analysis. Recombination models systematically underestimated out-of-frame TCR alpha sharing in monozygotic twins but agreed with sharing between unrelated individuals.

V sheds 1 base and J sheds 3 bases, leaving 15 bases between their ends. The germline V gene gives CDR1 as LGHNA and CDR2 as YNFKEQ. Including cysteine and phenylalanine, the CDR3 has 16 amino acids. Just the 48-base CDR3 DNA is kept, in frame starting at base 1. The library was prepared using 5' RACE. Data came from an Illumina HiSeq 2000. A universal primer binding site was added through template switching, and the final cDNA carried a unique molecular identifier so that TCR cDNA molecules could be counted accurately. Specific primers in the conserved constant-segment region were used to synthesize first-strand cDNA for the TCR alpha and beta chains. To control for contamination, every cDNA library was double barcoded, receiving both a SMART-Mk sample barcode and Illumina barcodes. Two successive PCR steps introduced TruSeq adapter sequences along with Illumina sample barcodes. TCR alpha and beta cDNA libraries were sequenced on the Illumina HiSeq platform with custom primers. In the paper's pipeline: Unique molecular identifiers were extracted from raw reads with MiGEC, and CDR3 positions were determined with MiXCR. Recombination models were inferred per individual with the repgenHMM and IGoR tools using an EM algorithm. The analysis of shared clonotypes was done with the tcR package in R, with sharing normalized by the product of cloneset sizes. To study raw recombination free of thymic and clonal selection effects, out-of-frame nonproductive sequences were analyzed. TCRdb reran the public reads through fastp at Q25 and MiXCR, keeping productive beta chains. Every entry covers one CDR3 protein and lists the most common genes and DNA from its rows. What appears here as the V and J calls and clone size reflects TCRdb's work, not the paper's. The sample records more than 1.5 million distinct CDR3 sequences, about 32% of which are singletons. About 0.27% of the sample is held by the ten biggest clonotypes.

In its sample, this clonotype was seen many times. Its antigen specificity is not known. Base qualities are not provided; no much larger clone lies one nucleotide away. Every donor in the study was a healthy Caucasian. The sequence came from a newborn girl in good health. In this chain, TRBV4-2 is recombined with TRBJ1-2, with a weak D call of TRBD1 (5 bases match). Specimen: cord blood. The nucleotide sequence reads as follows: TGTGCCAGCAGCCAAGGTATGAAGGGACCCTACTATGGCTACACCTTC. Its translation is CASSQGMKGPYYGYTF.